This T cell receptor (beta chain) was sequenced in a study of early T cells in non-severe SARS-CoV-2 infection. This clonotype has a count of ten or more. Attachment of unique molecular identifiers was made to individual cDNA molecules. TCRdb ran MiXCR on the 5' RACE reads and lists one entry per CDR3 protein. This table has tens of thousands of distinct CDR3 sequences, more than 8.5% appearing once. What was sequenced was whole blood. The sequence was obtained from an adult who was a healthcare worker with PCR-confirmed SARS-CoV-2 infection or an uninfected control (not recorded which).

CDR3 nucleotides: TGTGCCAGCAGCTTAAGTGTGCGCTACTACGAGCAGTACTTC. Translated: CASSLSVRYYEQYF. V usage is TRBV7-2 and J usage is TRBJ2-7; the D is unclear. The CDR3 has 14 amino acids. Germline V gene lookup returns CDR1 SGHTA and CDR2 FQGNSA. V lost 2 bases to trimming and J lost 3 bases, with 11 bases between them. Variable domain in full (rest from reference TRBV7-2 and TRBJ2-7): GAGVSQSPSNKVTEKGKDVELRCDPISGHTALYWYRQSLGQGLEFLIYFQGNSAPDKSGLPSDRFSAERTGGSVSTLTIQRTQQEDSAVYLCASSLSVRYYEQYFGPGTRLTVT.